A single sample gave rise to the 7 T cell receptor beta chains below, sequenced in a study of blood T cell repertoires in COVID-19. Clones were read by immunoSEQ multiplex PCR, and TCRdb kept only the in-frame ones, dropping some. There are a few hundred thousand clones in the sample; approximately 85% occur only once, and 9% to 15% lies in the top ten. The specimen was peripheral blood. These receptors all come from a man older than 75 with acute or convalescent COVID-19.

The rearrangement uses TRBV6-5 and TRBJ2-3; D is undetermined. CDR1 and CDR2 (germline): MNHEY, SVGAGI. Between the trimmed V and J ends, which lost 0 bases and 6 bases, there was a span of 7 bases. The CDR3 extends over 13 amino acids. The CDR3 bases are TGTGCCAGCAGTTACTCCGCGCGGGATACGCAGTATTTT. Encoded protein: CASSYSARDTQYF.

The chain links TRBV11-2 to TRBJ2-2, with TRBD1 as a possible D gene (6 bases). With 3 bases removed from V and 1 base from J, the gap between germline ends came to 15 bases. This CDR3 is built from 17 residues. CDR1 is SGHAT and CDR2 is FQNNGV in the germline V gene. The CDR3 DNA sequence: TGTGCCAGCAGCTTCCGGGACACACAAAAGAACACCGGGGAGCTGTTTTTT. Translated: CASSFRDTQKNTGELFF.

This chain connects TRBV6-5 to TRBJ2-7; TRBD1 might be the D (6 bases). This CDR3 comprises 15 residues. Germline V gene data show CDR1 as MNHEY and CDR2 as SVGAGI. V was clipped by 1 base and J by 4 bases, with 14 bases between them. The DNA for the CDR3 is TGTGCCAGCAGTTACTTCAGGGGTCCGGGGTACGAGCAGTACTTC. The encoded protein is CASSYFRGPGYEQYF.

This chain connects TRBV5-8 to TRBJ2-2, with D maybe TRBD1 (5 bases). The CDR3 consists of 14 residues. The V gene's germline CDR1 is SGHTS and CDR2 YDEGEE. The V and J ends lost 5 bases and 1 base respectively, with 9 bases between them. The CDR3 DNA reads TGTGCCAGCAGACAGGCTAAGAACACCGGGGAGCTGTTTTTT. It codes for CASRQAKNTGELFF.

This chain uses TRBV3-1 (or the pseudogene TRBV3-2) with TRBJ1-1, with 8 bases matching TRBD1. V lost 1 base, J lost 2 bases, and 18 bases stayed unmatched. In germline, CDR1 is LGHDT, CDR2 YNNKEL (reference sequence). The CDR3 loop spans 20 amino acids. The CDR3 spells CASSQAGDRGRVVPNTEAFF. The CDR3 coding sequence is TGTGCCAGCAGCCAAGCCGGCGACAGGGGCCGTGTCGTCCCCAACACTGAAGCTTTCTTT.

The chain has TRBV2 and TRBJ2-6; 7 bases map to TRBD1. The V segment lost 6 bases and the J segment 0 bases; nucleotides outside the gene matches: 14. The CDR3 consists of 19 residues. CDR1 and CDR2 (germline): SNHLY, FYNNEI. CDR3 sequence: CASREDRTKPNSGANVLTF. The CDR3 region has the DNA TGTGCCAGCAGAGAGGACAGGACCAAGCCCAACTCTGGGGCCAACGTCCTGACTTTC.

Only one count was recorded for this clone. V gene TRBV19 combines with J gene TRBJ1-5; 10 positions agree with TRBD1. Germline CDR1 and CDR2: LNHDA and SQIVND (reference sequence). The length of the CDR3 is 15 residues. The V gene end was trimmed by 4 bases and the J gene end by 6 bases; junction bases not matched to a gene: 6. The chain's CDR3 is CASSTGQGGTQPQHF. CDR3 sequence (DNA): TGTGCCAGTAGTACCGGACAGGGGGGCACTCAGCCCCAGCATTTT.